This TCR beta chain is drawn from a study of molecular identifiers for immune sequencing clone quantification. Overall study findings and caveats: Among more than 850,000 naive cells, spiked Jurkat TCR RNA from a single cell was reportedly detectable.

CDR3 length: 15 residues. In germline, CDR1 is SGHNT, CDR2 YYREEE (reference sequence). The sample holds one count of this clonotype. Antigen: not known. This sequence may be a read error, since a much larger clone differs from it by one base. Libraries for naive CD8 T cells, which were made from roughly 18,000 to 920,000 sorted cells, drew on 10%, 30% or 50% of the RNA. Both previously described methods and listed TCR primers were employed to make bulk TCR libraries. TCRdb itself ran the PCR reads through MiXCR, one entry per CDR3 protein. The sample lists 50,000 or so distinct CDR3 sequences, around 25% seen once, with around 1.9% in the top ten.

The sequenced sample was naive CD8+ T cells from blood, with Jurkat cell RNA spiked in. Subset reported: FACS-sorted CD8+CD4-CCR7+CD45RA+ naive T cells. This chain uses TRBV5-4 with TRBJ2-7, with 10 bases identical to TRBD2. The TCR was taken from a human donor in good health. Some libraries in this study had Jurkat cell RNA spiked in. The chain's CDR3 is CASSLPSGSSYKQYF. DNA of the CDR3: TGTGCCAGCAGCTTGCCTAGCGGGAGCTCCTACAAGCAGTACTTC. The complete variable domain, with remaining parts taken from reference TRBV5-4 and TRBJ2-7, reads ETGVTQSPTHLIKTRGQQVTLRCSSQSGHNTVSWYQQALGQGPQFIFQYYREEENGRGNFPPRFSGLQFPNYSSELNVNALELDDSALYLCASSLPSGSSYKQYFGPGTRLTVT.